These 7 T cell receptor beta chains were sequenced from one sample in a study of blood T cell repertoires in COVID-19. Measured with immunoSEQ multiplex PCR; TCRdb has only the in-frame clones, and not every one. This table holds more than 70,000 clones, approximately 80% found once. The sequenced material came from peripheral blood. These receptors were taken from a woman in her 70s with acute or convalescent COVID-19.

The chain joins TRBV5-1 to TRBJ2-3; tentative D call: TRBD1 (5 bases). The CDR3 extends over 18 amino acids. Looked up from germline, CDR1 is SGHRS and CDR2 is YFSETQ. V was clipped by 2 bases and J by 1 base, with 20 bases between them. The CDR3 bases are TGCGCCAGCAGCTTAGGATTTGGCAGGGTGCGTGGCACAGATACGCAGTATTTT. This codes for CASSLGFGRVRGTDTQYF.

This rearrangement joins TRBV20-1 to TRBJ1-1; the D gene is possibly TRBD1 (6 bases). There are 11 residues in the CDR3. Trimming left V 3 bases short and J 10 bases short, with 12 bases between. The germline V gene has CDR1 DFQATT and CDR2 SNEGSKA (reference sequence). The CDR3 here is CSARETGVAFF. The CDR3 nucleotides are TGCAGTGCTAGGGAGACAGGCGTAGCTTTCTTT.

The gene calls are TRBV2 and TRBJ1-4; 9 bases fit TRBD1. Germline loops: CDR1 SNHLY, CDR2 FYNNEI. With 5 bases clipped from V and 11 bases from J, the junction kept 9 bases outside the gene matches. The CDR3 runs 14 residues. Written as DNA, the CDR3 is TGTGCCAGCAGTTCGACAGGGGGGGTGGGGAAACTGTTTTTT. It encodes CASSSTGGVGKLFF. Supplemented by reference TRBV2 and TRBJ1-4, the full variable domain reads EPEVTQTPSHQVTQMGQEVILRCVPISNHLYFYWYRQILGQKVEFLVSFYNNEISEKSEIFDDQFSVERPDGSNFTLKIRSTKLEDSAMYFCASSSTGGVGKLFFGSGTQLSVL.

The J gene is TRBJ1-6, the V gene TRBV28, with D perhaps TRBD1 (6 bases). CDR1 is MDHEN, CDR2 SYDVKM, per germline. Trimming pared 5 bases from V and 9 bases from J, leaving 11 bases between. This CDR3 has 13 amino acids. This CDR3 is CASSTGFSSPLHF. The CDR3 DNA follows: TGTGCCAGCAGTACAGGGTTTAGTTCACCCCTCCACTTT.

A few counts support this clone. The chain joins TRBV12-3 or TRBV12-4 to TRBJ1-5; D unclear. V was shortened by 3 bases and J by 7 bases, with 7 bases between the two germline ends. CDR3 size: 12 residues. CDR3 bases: TGTGCCAGCAGTTTCGGGAGGCAGCCCCAGCATTTT. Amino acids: CASSFGRQPQHF.

Written as DNA, the CDR3 is TGCGCCAGCAGCTTACTATTCTTCGGATCATATGGCTACACCTTC. This translates into CASSLLFFGSYGYTF. J is TRBJ1-2 and V is TRBV5-1; no clear D gene. V was shortened by 2 bases and J by 5 bases, with 16 bases between the two germline ends. CDR3 length: 15 amino acids. CDR1 and CDR2 (germline): SGHRS, YFSETQ.

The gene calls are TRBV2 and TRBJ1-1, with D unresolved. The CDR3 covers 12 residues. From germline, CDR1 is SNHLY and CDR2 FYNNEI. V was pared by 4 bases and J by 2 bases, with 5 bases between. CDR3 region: CASSVSNTEAFF. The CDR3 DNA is TGTGCCAGCAGTGTATCCAACACTGAAGCTTTCTTT.